These T cell receptor beta chains were read from a single sample in a study of blood T cell repertoires in COVID-19. Clones were read by immunoSEQ multiplex PCR, and TCRdb kept only the in-frame ones, dropping some. Of tens of thousands of clones listed, approximately 90% are singletons. The sample was peripheral blood. The receptors derive from a woman aged 55 to 70 with active COVID-19. Each CDR3 is given with its conserved first and last residue. The order of the fields is clone size, V gene, D gene, J gene, CDR3 DNA, CDR3 protein. The D gene is left open where the match is weak. Clone size is given for some rows only: seen once, a few or many times, or a class if the clone is expanded.

clone size: -; V gene: TRBV27; D gene: -; J gene: TRBJ1-6; CDR3 DNA: TGTGCCAGCAGTTTAAGCAGCGCGGCTCGGTATAATTCACCCCTCCACTTT; CDR3 protein: CASSLSSAARYNSPLHF
clone size: -; V gene: TRBV19; D gene: -; J gene: TRBJ1-4; CDR3 DNA: TGTGCCAGTAGTATTAACCAGATTAATGAAAAACTGTTTTTT; CDR3 protein: CASSINQINEKLFF
clone size: once; V gene: TRBV6-2/TRBV6-3; D gene: -; J gene: TRBJ1-2; CDR3 DNA: TGTGCCAGCAGTACCGGGACTGATGGCTACACCTTC; CDR3 protein: CASSTGTDGYTF
clone size: -; V gene: TRBV5-1; D gene: -; J gene: TRBJ2-1; CDR3 DNA: TGCGCCAGCAGCTTCTCCGCGCGTGGTGAGCAGTTCTTC; CDR3 protein: CASSFSARGEQFF
clone size: -; V gene: TRBV9; D gene: TRBD2; J gene: TRBJ2-1; CDR3 DNA: TGTGCCAGCAGCGTCGGGACTAGAGACTACAATGAGCAGTTCTTC; CDR3 protein: CASSVGTRDYNEQFF
clone size: -; V gene: TRBV3-1/TRBV3-2; D gene: -; J gene: TRBJ1-5; CDR3 DNA: TGTGCCAGCAGCCAATTAACCGGTGGTCAGCCCCAGCATTTT; CDR3 protein: CASSQLTGGQPQHF
clone size: -; V gene: TRBV18; D gene: TRBD1; J gene: TRBJ1-2; CDR3 DNA: TGTGCCAGCTCACCTAAGGGGGCAGGGGAAGACTTCTTC; CDR3 protein: CASSPKGAGEDFF
clone size: -; V gene: TRBV6-5; D gene: -; J gene: TRBJ1-2; CDR3 DNA: TGTGCCAGCAGTTCCCGGGACACAGCTAACTATGGCTACACCTTC; CDR3 protein: CASSSRDTANYGYTF
clone size: few; V gene: TRBV19; D gene: -; J gene: TRBJ2-1; CDR3 DNA: TGTGCCAGTAGTATAGAACCACAGGGAAATGAGCAGTTCTTC; CDR3 protein: CASSIEPQGNEQFF
clone size: medium-sized; V gene: TRBV5-5; D gene: TRBD1; J gene: TRBJ2-1; CDR3 DNA: TGTGCCAGTACGGGACAGGGATACAATGAGCAGTTCTTC; CDR3 protein: CASTGQGYNEQFF
clone size: once; V gene: TRBV19; D gene: TRBD1; J gene: TRBJ1-4; CDR3 DNA: TGTGCCAGTAGTCTGCAGGGGGGCGCAACTAATGAAAAACTGTTTTTT; CDR3 protein: CASSLQGGATNEKLFF
clone size: -; V gene: TRBV10-3; D gene: -; J gene: TRBJ2-7; CDR3 DNA: TGTGCCATCAGTGATTCACTAGTCGCCTACGAGCAGTACTTC; CDR3 protein: CAISDSLVAYEQYF
clone size: -; V gene: TRBV6-1; D gene: -; J gene: TRBJ2-3; CDR3 DNA: TGTGCCAGCAGTGAAGATGGGGGGGGCACACTGGATACGCAGTATTTT; CDR3 protein: CASSEDGGGTLDTQYF
clone size: -; V gene: TRBV19; D gene: -; J gene: TRBJ1-1; CDR3 DNA: TGTGCCAGTAGTGAAAGGGGGGGCCGGGCCGAAGCTTTCTTT; CDR3 protein: CASSERGGRAEAFF
clone size: -; V gene: TRBV9; D gene: -; J gene: TRBJ2-3; CDR3 DNA: TGTGCCAGCAGCGTGGCAGGGAATAAAAATACGCAGTATTTT; CDR3 protein: CASSVAGNKNTQYF
clone size: -; V gene: TRBV12-5; D gene: -; J gene: TRBJ2-5; CDR3 DNA: TGTGCTAGTGGTTTGCAGGGCACCCAAGAGACCCAGTACTTC; CDR3 protein: CASGLQGTQETQYF
clone size: -; V gene: TRBV6-2/TRBV6-3; D gene: TRBD2; J gene: TRBJ2-1; CDR3 DNA: TGTGCCAGCAGTTACACTAGCGGGGTTAGCTCCTACAATGAGCAGTTCTTC; CDR3 protein: CASSYTSGVSSYNEQFF
clone size: -; V gene: TRBV30; D gene: TRBD1; J gene: TRBJ1-5; CDR3 DNA: TGTGCCTGGAGCGCAGGGGGCAGGGGGTTTCAGCCCCAGCATTTT; CDR3 protein: CAWSAGGRGFQPQHF
clone size: -; V gene: TRBV27; D gene: TRBD1; J gene: TRBJ1-2; CDR3 DNA: TGTGCCAGCAGCCCTCAACAGGGGGGCGGAGATGGCTACACCTTC; CDR3 protein: CASSPQQGGGDGYTF
clone size: -; V gene: TRBV6-5; D gene: TRBD1; J gene: TRBJ1-2; CDR3 DNA: TGTGCCAGCAAACAGACAGGGGGGAATTATGGCTACACCTTC; CDR3 protein: CASKQTGGNYGYTF
clone size: -; V gene: TRBV29-1; D gene: -; J gene: TRBJ1-1; CDR3 DNA: TGCAGCGTTGAAGGAGTCGCTGAAGCTTTCTTT; CDR3 protein: CSVEGVAEAFF
clone size: -; V gene: TRBV5-1; D gene: TRBD1; J gene: TRBJ2-7; CDR3 DNA: TGCGCCAGCAGAACCGGGACAGGCCCCTACGAGCAGTACTTC; CDR3 protein: CASRTGTGPYEQYF
clone size: -; V gene: TRBV7-6; D gene: TRBD2; J gene: TRBJ2-5; CDR3 DNA: TGTGCCAGCAGCTTTCGGAACGGGGGGGATCAAGAGACCCAGTACTTC; CDR3 protein: CASSFRNGGDQETQYF